This T cell receptor (beta chain) was recorded in a study of breast tumors, draining lymph nodes, adjacent tissues. Broader study findings: Tumors had less TCR diversity than lymph nodes, more than nontumor tissue.

The V gene lost 0 bases and the J gene lost 15 bases, with 12 bases spanning the gap. CDR3 size: 12 residues. Germline V gene lookup returns CDR1 ENHRY and CDR2 SYGVKD. Only a few counts were recorded for this clonotype. Its antigen is not known. TCRdb processed the multiplex PCR reads anew with MiXCR; each CDR3 protein has one entry. The data contain around 13,000 distinct CDR3 sequences, 55% to 75% of them seen just once; the ten biggest clones take up around 47%. The V call is TRBV10-3, the J call TRBJ2-1; no reliable D call. This receptor was obtained from a female donor with breast cancer. Some clones in this sample may be carry-over from other donors' samples. Sequencing was carried out using tumor-adjacent breast tissue. The CDR3 protein is CAISESPQHPFF. The DNA for the CDR3 is TGTGCCATCAGTGAGTCCCCCCAGCACCCGTTCTTC.